What follows are 14 T cell receptor delta chains derived from one specimen sequenced in a study of gamma-delta chains in newborns, infants, children. TCRdb called clones from the reads again using CATT. The sample lists more than 3,500 delta-chain clones; around 2% were seen once. The source material was blood. The receptors here all came from a child who was a newborn, infant or young child, either healthy, febrile or measles-vaccinated (not recorded which).

This clone came up a few times. A far larger clone is one nucleotide away, so this likely arose from a read error. The V and J genes are TRDV2 and TRDJ3; TRDD3 matches 11 bases. With 4 bases clipped from V and 0 bases from J, the junction kept 4 bases outside the gene matches. Looked up from germline, CDR1 is GEAIGNYY and CDR2 is EKD. The CDR3 runs to 18 residues. CDR3 in DNA: TGTGCCTGTGAAGTACTGGGGGATAGCTCCTGGGACACCCGACAGATGTTTTTC. The encoded protein is CACEVLGDSSWDTRQMFF.

In this sample, this clone turned up a few times. This chain links TRAV29/DV5 with TRDJ1; 7 bases match TRDD2. Germline V gene sequence: CDR1 NSMFDY, CDR2 ISSIKDK. With V trimmed by 0 bases and J by 0 bases, 14 bases remained unmatched. The CDR3 loop spans 18 amino acids. CDR3 bases: TGTGCAGCAAGCGCGCAGGTTTCCTACTACCCGTACACCGATAAACTCATCTTT. Translating it yields CAASAQVSYYPYTDKLIF.

A remark on this clone: Just one base apart from a much larger clone, this may be a read error. The rearrangement links TRDV1 to TRDJ1; 8 bases line up with TRDD3. The germline V gene encodes CDR1 TSWWSYY and CDR2 QGS. The CDR3 totals 21 residues. Losses at the gene ends were 1 base for V and 1 base for J; bases not matched to a gene: 20. Written as DNA, the CDR3 is TGTGCTCTTGGGGAACGGTCTCCGTACTGGGGGGTACGGGTCGGCACCGATAAACTCATCTTT. Protein product: CALGERSPYWGVRVGTDKLIF.

There are a few counts of this clone. This likely came from a read error, as a far larger clone is one base away. This CDR3 is also generated by other DNA sequences in the sample. The chain is built from TRDV2 and TRDJ3, with 13 nucleotides matching TRDD3. Germline CDR1 reads GEAIGNYY; CDR2 reads EKD. The trim removed 0 bases at V and 4 bases at J, leaving 2 bases unmatched. The CDR3 contains 18 residues. The CDR3 is CACDTVLGDTWDTRQMFF. The CDR3 DNA reads as TGTGCCTGTGACACCGTACTGGGGGATACGTGGGACACCCGACAGATGTTTTTC.

About this clone: The sample has other DNA sequences that encode this CDR3 too. CDR3 region: CACDTVGDTSSWDTRQMFF. Written as DNA, the CDR3 is TGTGCCTGTGACACCGTAGGGGATACGAGCTCCTGGGACACCCGACAGATGTTTTTC. This chain uses TRDV2 with TRDJ3, with 9 bases aligning to TRDD3. Trimming took 0 bases from V and 0 from J; bases not matched to a gene: 5. Germline CDR1 is GEAIGNYY and CDR2 is EKD. There are 19 residues in the CDR3.

As regards this clone: A much larger clone differs by one base, so this may be a read error. The DNA is left out, because the CDR3 cannot be placed on it with certainty; the CDR3 is given as TCRdb lists it. Other nucleotide sequences in the sample specify the same CDR3. This chain links TRDV2 with TRDJ3; the table gives TRDD3 as D, unverified against the DNA. The CDR3 adds up to 21 amino acids, both ends counted. CDR1 and CDR2 (germline): GEAIGNYY, EKD. The CDR3 sequence is CACDTSFGGDTSSWDTRQMFF.

The genes are TRDV2 and TRDJ2, with 11 bases identical to TRDD3. CDR1 GEAIGNYY and CDR2 EKD come from the germline V gene. The ends lost 0 bases at V and 4 bases at J; junction bases unmatched: 12. The CDR3 is 19 residues long. CDR3 residues: CACDTVEVLGDKGTAQLFF. The CDR3 coding sequence is TGTGCCTGTGACACCGTGGAAGTACTGGGGGATAAAGGGACAGCACAACTCTTCTTT.

On this clone itself: Germline and junction disagree at one end, which may indicate a read error. The V and J genes are TRDV2 and TRDJ3; 10 positions match TRDD3. The germline V gene encodes CDR1 GEAIGNYY and CDR2 EKD. CDR3 length: 18 residues. This CDR3 reads CACDTGGYSTLDTRQMFF. CDR3 bases: TGTGCCTGTGACACTGGGGGATACAGCACCTTGGACACCCGACAGATGTTCTTC.

In this sample, this clone is large (0.1 to 1%). The rearrangement joins TRDV2 to TRDJ3, with 9 bases fitting TRDD3. No J segment appears in TCRdb, so it was assigned here by matching the sequence to germline. Germline CDR1 GEAIGNYY, CDR2 EKD. With 4 bases clipped from V and 11 bases from J, the junction kept 11 bases outside the gene matches. This CDR3 comprises 16 residues. The CDR3 loop reads CACDRRGYARPRQMFF. The CDR3 region has the DNA TGTGCCTGTGATCGGCGGGGATACGCGCGCCCCCGACAGATGTTTTTC.

The chain recombines TRDV2 with TRDJ3; TRDD3 aligns across 7 bases. V was pared by 0 bases and J by 0 bases, with 10 bases of the junction left unmatched. CDR3 length equals 20 residues. Per the germline V gene, CDR1 is GEAIGNYY and CDR2 is EKD. DNA of the CDR3: TGTGCCTGTGACACCGCGGAAGGGGGATCCAGCTCCTGGGACACCCGACAGATGTTTTTC. Its translation is CACDTAEGGSSSWDTRQMFF.

This clone is labeled medium-sized. V and J are TRDV2 and TRDJ3, with 13 bases fitting TRDD3. V trimming: 1 base; J trimming: 0 bases; junction bases outside the gene matches: 8. Germline CDR1 reads GEAIGNYY; CDR2 reads EKD. This CDR3 region has 21 residues. This CDR3 reads CACDTLLGDTRCSWDTRQMFF. CDR3 sequence (DNA): TGTGCCTGTGACACTTTACTGGGGGATACGCGGTGCTCCTGGGACACCCGACAGATGTTTTTC.

By its share, this clone is large. The rearrangement uses TRDV2 and TRDJ3, with 7 nucleotides matching TRDD3. V was clipped by 1 base and J by 0 bases; unmatched bases: 5. The CDR3 is 18 residues long. In germline, CDR1 is GEAIGNYY, CDR2 EKD. The CDR3 DNA reads as TGTGCCTGTGACACTCTGGGGGTCAGCTCCTGGGACACCCGACAGATGTTTTTC. As protein: CACDTLGVSSWDTRQMFF.

This clone was seen a few times. This may be a read error, as it is one base from a much larger clone. This same CDR3 is encoded by further DNA sequences in the sample. The chain has TRDV2 and TRDJ2; 7 bases match TRDD3. CDR1 is GEAIGNYY and CDR2 is EKD in the germline V gene. The CDR3 has 15 residues. As DNA, the CDR3 is TGTGCCTGTGACACCGCCGGGGGATTGACAGCACAACTCTTCTTC. Protein product: CACDTAGGLTAQLFF.

This clone was picked up a small number of times. This CDR3 is also generated by other DNA sequences in the sample. In nucleotides, the CDR3 is TGTGCCTGTGACACCTGGGGGATACCAAGCTCCTGGGACACCCGACAGATGTTTTTC. Translation: CACDTWGIPSSWDTRQMFF. The chain employs TRDV2 and TRDJ3; 10 positions match TRDD3. This CDR3 spans 19 amino acids. CDR1 and CDR2 from the germline V gene are GEAIGNYY and EKD. J was trimmed by 0 bases and V by 0 bases; bases with no gene match: 4.